The next 26 T cell receptor beta chains were all read from a single sample in a study of vaccination and CD4 T cells after COVID-19. For these receptors, no antigen is known. Cultured CD4+ T cell DNA underwent sequencing with the Oncomine TCR Beta short-read assay. Using its own MiXCR run on the PCR reads, TCRdb lists one record per CDR3 protein. The data show several thousand distinct CDR3 sequences, roughly 29% seen once. Treatment indicated: approximately 9-day PBMC culture with coronavirus spike peptide pools or control peptides (ViraFEST assay). Collection of the unexposed donor's CD4+ T cells took place before the COVID-19 pandemic (2011-2018). The sample comprised CD4+ T cells from blood, cultured in vitro. The receptors shown here come from a human donor in good health.

Relative to its sample, this clonotype is medium-sized. The chain recombines TRBV19 with TRBJ1-6; a possible D gene is TRBD1 (5 bases). CDR1 LNHDA and CDR2 SQIVND come from the germline V gene (reference sequence). Trimming cost V 3 bases and J 14 bases, with 17 bases left between them. The CDR3 contains 14 residues. The CDR3 DNA reads TGTGCCAGTAGTATCTCACCCGACGTCAGGGCCCTCCACTTT. This codes for CASSISPDVRALHF.

This clonotype was seen a few times. This chain links TRBV19 with TRBJ2-1; 10 bases are a match to TRBD1. V lost 7 bases and J lost 6; bases outside the gene matches: 6. Germline-derived CDR1 and CDR2 are LNHDA and SQIVND (reference sequence). This CDR3 contains 14 residues. As DNA, the CDR3 is TGTGCCAGTAAGGAGCGGGACAGGGGCAATGAGCAGTTCTTC. It codes for CASKERDRGNEQFF.

V usage is TRBV19 and J usage is TRBJ1-5; the D is unclear. This CDR3 comprises 12 residues. Germline-derived CDR1 and CDR2 are LNHDA and SQIVND (reference sequence). Trimming shortened V by 4 bases and J by 5 bases, and 6 bases separated the two germline ends. As DNA, the CDR3 is TGTGCCAGTAGTAATCCATATCAGCCCCAGCATTTT. This encodes CASSNPYQPQHF.

This chain links TRBV7-9 with TRBJ1-1; D remains ambiguous. Trimming removed 4 bases at V and 7 bases at J, with 7 bases between. The CDR3 has 11 residues. Germline V gene lookup returns CDR1 SEHNR and CDR2 FQNEAQ (reference sequence). As DNA, the CDR3 is TGTGCCAGCAGCTCCCAGATTGAAGCTTTCTTT. Its protein product is CASSSQIEAFF. Supplemented by reference TRBV7-9 and TRBJ1-1, the full variable domain reads DTGVSQNPRHKITKRGQNVTFRCDPISEHNRLYWYRQTLGQGPEFLTYFQNEAQLEKSRLLSDRFSAERPKGSFSTLEIQRTEQGDSAMYLCASSSQIEAFFGQGTRLTVV.

This chain connects TRBV6-5 to TRBJ2-3; 7 nucleotides align to TRBD1. V lost 0 bases to trimming and J lost 3 bases; unmatched junction nucleotides: 6. The CDR3 runs to 16 residues. Germline CDR1 and CDR2: MNHEY and SVGAGI. CDR3 residues: CASSYSTGDNTDTQYF. The CDR3 DNA sequence: TGTGCCAGCAGTTACTCAACAGGGGATAATACAGATACGCAGTATTTT.

The chain recombines TRBV7-6 with TRBJ2-3; TRBD2 agrees at 13 bases. Germline V gene data show CDR1 as SGHVS and CDR2 as FNYEAQ. J gave up 4 bases and V 3 bases, and 10 bases lay outside the gene matches. CDR3 length: 18 amino acids. In nucleotides, the CDR3 is TGTGCCAGCAGCTTTGAAACCGGGACTAGCGGGGTGTCAGATACGCAGTATTTT. Translation gives CASSFETGTSGVSDTQYF.

The V and J genes are TRBV9 and TRBJ2-3; D call uncertain. Germline CDR1 is SGDLS and CDR2 is YYNGEE. The V end was cut by 8 bases, the J end by 2 bases, with 12 bases between. The CDR3 contains 13 residues. The CDR3 DNA reads TGTGCCAGTGGCACAGCTGTCACAGATACGCAGTATTTT. Translating gives CASGTAVTDTQYF.

The chain carries TRBV25-1 and TRBJ2-2; 9 bases match TRBD1. V gave up 1 base and J gave up 7 bases; unmatched junction bases: 4. Germline V gene data show CDR1 as MGHDK and CDR2 as SYGVNS. The CDR3 is 15 residues long. CDR3 sequence reads: CASSEWQGQGGELFF. For the CDR3, the DNA is TGTGCCAGCAGTGAATGGCAGGGACAGGGCGGGGAGCTGTTTTTT.

This clonotype was counted between two and nine times. V usage is TRBV20-1 and J usage is TRBJ2-7, with 9 bases fitting TRBD1. The germline gives CDR1 DFQATT, CDR2 SNEGSKA (reference sequence). This CDR3 is built from 14 residues. V lost 3 bases and J lost 5; bases outside the gene matches: 8. CDR3 DNA sequence: TGCAGTGCTAGGGGATGGACAGGGGTCCACGAGCAGTACTTC. Amino acid sequence: CSARGWTGVHEQYF.

This clonotype was seen a handful of times. The genes are TRBV20-1 and TRBJ1-6; D possibly corresponds to TRBD1 (6 bases). CDR3 length: 14 residues. Germline V CDR1 and CDR2: DFQATT, SNEGSKA (reference sequence). V was shortened by 3 bases and J by 8 bases, with 14 bases between the two germline ends. The CDR3 loop is CSASSQQGDSPLHF. The CDR3 DNA is TGCAGTGCTAGTTCCCAACAGGGAGATTCACCCCTCCACTTT.

This clonotype was seen a few times. The chain uses TRBV19 and TRBJ1-3; D remains ambiguous. Trimming stripped 4 bases from V and 3 bases from J, with 10 bases between. Germline values: CDR1 LNHDA, CDR2 SQIVND (reference sequence). The CDR3 sequence is 14 residues long. CDR3 residues: CASSTGTFGNTIYF. CDR3 in DNA: TGTGCCAGTAGTACGGGTACCTTTGGAAACACCATATATTTT.

This clonotype occurred a few times. The gene calls are TRBV29-1 and TRBJ1-5; TRBD1 agrees at 8 bases. V trimming: 7 bases; J trimming: 1 base; junction bases outside the gene matches: 3. CDR1 is SQVTM and CDR2 is ANQGSEA in the germline V gene. The CDR3 extends over 13 amino acids. For the CDR3, the DNA is TGCAGCGCTCGACAGGGGAGCAATCAGCCCCAGCATTTT. This translates into CSARQGSNQPQHF.

The chain recombines TRBV10-3 with TRBJ1-1; 8 nucleotides agree with TRBD1. This CDR3 spans 15 amino acids. Germline V gene data show CDR1 as ENHRY and CDR2 as SYGVKD. Losses at the gene ends were 2 bases for V and 3 bases for J; bases not matched to a gene: 5. CDR3 coding DNA: TGTGCCATCAGTGAGGCAGGGGGCGCGGACACTGAAGCTTTCTTT. It translates to CAISEAGGADTEAFF.

This clonotype was recorded a few times. This chain connects TRBV12-3 or TRBV12-4 to TRBJ1-5; D is perhaps TRBD1 (5 bases). Trimming removed 6 bases from V and 6 bases from J, with 24 bases in between. This CDR3 comprises 17 residues. The CDR3 sequence is CASSFKEGPGVIQPQHF. The CDR3 DNA follows: TGTGCCAGCAGCTTTAAGGAGGGACCCGGGGTTATTCAGCCCCAGCATTTT.

The chain employs TRBV6-1 and TRBJ1-1; D is unclear. CDR1 and CDR2 from the germline V gene are MNHNS and SASEGT. V dropped 4 bases and J dropped 8 bases, with 17 bases sitting between them. CDR3 size: 14 residues. CDR3 DNA sequence: TGTGCCAGCAGTGGAGAGCGGTCGTGGCAGGAAGCTTTCTTT. This encodes CASSGERSWQEAFF.

This chain connects TRBV3-1 to TRBJ1-5; D is uncertain. The CDR3 has 14 residues. Germline values: CDR1 LGHDT, CDR2 YNNKEL (reference sequence). Trimming took 1 base from V and 6 from J, leaving 10 bases between them. The DNA for the CDR3 is TGTGCCAGCAGCCAAGTCGCCGGCGGTCAGCCCCAGCATTTT. Translation gives CASSQVAGGQPQHF. Based on the CDR3 plus reference TRBV3-1 and TRBJ1-5, the full variable domain is DTAVSQTPKYLVTQMGNDKSIKCEQNLGHDTMYWYKQDSKKFLKIMFSYNNKELIINETVPNRFSPKSPDKAHLNLHINSLELGDSAVYFCASSQVAGGQPQHFGDGTRLSIL.

In DNA form, the CDR3 reads TGTGCCAGTAGTGGGCCAAGTCGGCCCCAGCATTTT. Its translation is CASSGPSRPQHF. The chain is built from TRBV19 and TRBJ1-5; the D is unclear. V dropped 5 bases and J dropped 9 bases, with 11 bases sitting between them. The CDR3 contains 12 residues. Germline V gene lookup returns CDR1 LNHDA and CDR2 SQIVND (reference sequence).

The rearrangement links TRBV7-3 to TRBJ2-1, with 11 bases matching TRBD1. The germline gives CDR1 SGHTA, CDR2 FQGTGA. The CDR3 is made up of 14 amino acids. Losses at the gene ends were 1 base for V and 9 bases for J; bases not matched to a gene: 2. The CDR3 bases are TGTGCCAGCAGCTTAAGGGGACAGGGGGGTGAGCAGTTCTTC. Encoded protein: CASSLRGQGGEQFF.

The chain uses TRBV3-1 and TRBJ1-6; tentative D call: TRBD1 (5 bases). V was trimmed by 5 bases and J by 7 bases, leaving 15 bases between them. CDR3 length: 15 residues. The germline V gene has CDR1 LGHDT and CDR2 YNNKEL (reference sequence). Written as DNA, the CDR3 is TGTGCCAGCAGCTTAGGTGGGACCCAAAATTCACCCCTCCACTTT. Amino acid sequence: CASSLGGTQNSPLHF. Variable domain in full (rest from reference TRBV3-1 and TRBJ1-6): DTAVSQTPKYLVTQMGNDKSIKCEQNLGHDTMYWYKQDSKKFLKIMFSYNNKELIINETVPNRFSPKSPDKAHLNLHINSLELGDSAVYFCASSLGGTQNSPLHFGNGTRLTVT.

This chain joins TRBV2 and TRBJ2-5; D unclear. The CDR3 spans 11 residues. The germline CDR1 and CDR2 sequences are SNHLY and FYNNEI. V dropped 7 bases and J dropped 4 bases, with 7 bases sitting between them. As DNA, the CDR3 is TGTGCCAGCATGCGGTTAGAGACCCAGTACTTC. Translated, it gives CASMRLETQYF. Full variable domain (outside the CDR3, taken from reference TRBV2 and TRBJ2-5): EPEVTQTPSHQVTQMGQEVILRCVPISNHLYFYWYRQILGQKVEFLVSFYNNEISEKSEIFDDQFSVERPDGSNFTLKIRSTKLEDSAMYFCASMRLETQYFGPGTRLLVL.

This chain uses TRBV6-1 with TRBJ2-2; no clear D. CDR1 is MNHNS, CDR2 SASEGT, per germline. The V end lost 7 bases, the J end lost 3 bases, and 12 bases lay between the germline ends. CDR3 length equals 14 residues. The CDR3 loop is CASTGEYYTGELFF. CDR3 nucleotide sequence: TGTGCCAGCACCGGAGAGTATTACACCGGGGAGCTGTTTTTT.

The chain recombines TRBV7-9 with TRBJ1-2; no reliable D call. The V gene's germline CDR1 is SEHNR and CDR2 FQNEAQ (reference sequence). CDR3 length: 13 amino acids. Trimming pared 2 bases from V and 3 bases from J, leaving 7 bases between. This CDR3 reads CASSLHLDYGYTF. The CDR3 region has the DNA TGTGCCAGCAGCTTACACCTAGACTATGGCTACACCTTC.

With respect to this clonotype: The junction does not match germline at one end; this may be a read error. V gene TRBV7-7 combines with J gene TRBJ2-5; D might be TRBD1 or TRBD2, each matching 5 bases. The CDR3 length is 13 residues. The germline gives CDR1 SSHAT, CDR2 FNYEAQ (reference sequence). CDR3 coding DNA: TGTGCTAGCAGCGGAGCGAGGGGCGAGACCCAGTACTTC. Translated, it gives CASSGARGETQYF.

The chain links TRBV9 to TRBJ2-5; 12 bases are a match to TRBD2. Germline CDR1 SGDLS, CDR2 YYNGEE. V shed 2 bases and J 0 bases; nucleotides not matched to a gene: 8. CDR3 size: 18 residues. CDR3 sequence (DNA): TGTGCCAGCAGCGTGAGGGCTAGCGGGGGGGCCGACCAAGAGACCCAGTACTTC. Residues: CASSVRASGGADQETQYF.

The rearrangement uses TRBV5-1 and TRBJ1-1; no clear D. V dropped 1 base and J dropped 3 bases, with 7 bases sitting between them. Germline loops: CDR1 SGHRS, CDR2 YFSETQ. The CDR3 is made up of 13 amino acids. The CDR3 loop is CASSLKSDTEAFF. In DNA form, the CDR3 reads TGCGCCAGCAGCTTGAAATCTGACACTGAAGCTTTCTTT.

This clonotype was observed a handful of times. The V call is TRBV30, the J call TRBJ1-2; no reliable D call. The CDR3 runs to 12 residues. V dropped 4 bases and J dropped 8 bases, with 14 bases sitting between them. Germline CDR1 and CDR2: GTSNPN and SVGIG (reference sequence). This CDR3 is CAWNAQLGGYTF. CDR3 bases: TGTGCCTGGAATGCCCAGCTAGGAGGCTACACCTTC.